The 8 T cell receptor beta chains given below trace back to one sample, sequenced in a study of T cell changes during pregnancy in multiple sclerosis. TCRdb keeps only in-frame clones here, not all; method: immunoSEQ multiplex PCR. The data contain about 51,000 clones, about 92% of them seen just once; the ten biggest clones take up approximately 1.9%. The specimen was peripheral blood, collected in the second trimester of pregnancy. These receptors all come from a female donor with multiple sclerosis, enrolled in a pregnancy study.

V and J are TRBV5-1 and TRBJ1-1; D might be TRBD1 (5 bases). CDR1 SGHRS and CDR2 YFSETQ come from the germline V gene. This CDR3 is built from 13 residues. V lost 3 bases and J 3 bases, leaving 9 bases between the germline ends. In DNA form, the CDR3 reads TGCGCCAGCAGCTGGGGGGGGGACACTGAAGCTTTCTTT. Its protein is CASSWGGDTEAFF.

The chain joins TRBV5-1 to TRBJ2-1; TRBD1 agrees at 7 bases. There are 12 residues in the CDR3. Germline assignment: CDR1 SGHRS and CDR2 YFSETQ. The ends lost 3 bases at V and 10 bases at J; junction bases unmatched: 4. The chain's CDR3 is CASSWDRNEQFF. The CDR3 DNA is TGCGCCAGCAGCTGGGACAGAAACGAGCAGTTCTTC. Full variable domain (missing parts from reference TRBV5-1 and TRBJ2-1): KAGVTQTPRYLIKTRGQQVTLSCSPISGHRSVSWYQQTPGQGLQFLFEYFSETQRNKGNFPGRFSGRQFSNSRSEMNVSTLELGDSALYLCASSWDRNEQFFGPGTRLTVL.

The CDR3 region has the DNA TGTGCCAGTAGTGGGACACCCAGCTATGGCTACACCTTC. This sequence encodes CASSGTPSYGYTF. V and J are TRBV19 and TRBJ1-2; tentative D call: TRBD1 (6 bases). This CDR3 has 13 residues. Germline CDR1 reads LNHDA; CDR2 reads SQIVND (reference sequence). V lost 5 bases and J 4 bases, leaving 11 bases between the germline ends.

The J gene is TRBJ2-1, the V gene TRBV2, with 11 bases fitting TRBD2. The CDR3 sequence is 18 residues long. Germline CDR1 SNHLY, CDR2 FYNNEI. Germline trimming cut 6 bases from V and 8 bases from J; bases unmatched to any gene: 18. CDR3 sequence reads: CASRPRAGGLAGGYEQFF. As DNA, the CDR3 is TGTGCCAGCAGACCCAGGGCAGGGGGGCTAGCGGGAGGATATGAGCAGTTCTTC.

The chain is built from TRBV4-3 and TRBJ2-1; a possible D gene is TRBD2 (6 bases). This CDR3 has 15 residues. The V end lost 4 bases, the J end lost 7 bases, and 17 bases lay between the germline ends. Germline values: CDR1 LGHNA, CDR2 YSLEER. In DNA form, the CDR3 reads TGCGCCAGCAGCCCCCACGCACTAGCTAGGAATGAGCAGTTCTTC. This translates into CASSPHALARNEQFF.

The genes are TRBV9 and TRBJ2-2, with 13 nucleotides matching TRBD2. With V trimmed by 4 bases and J by 7 bases, 13 bases remained unmatched. The CDR3 is 18 residues long. The germline V gene has CDR1 SGDLS and CDR2 YYNGEE. CDR3 residues: CASSPGLAGPAVNGELFF. CDR3 coding DNA: TGTGCCAGCAGCCCGGGACTAGCGGGACCCGCGGTTAACGGGGAGCTGTTTTTT. The full variable domain, completed using reference TRBV9 and TRBJ2-2, is DSGVTQTPKHLITATGQRVTLRCSPRSGDLSVYWYQQSLDQGLQFLIQYYNGEERAKGNILERFSAQQFPDLHSELNLSSLELGDSALYFCASSPGLAGPAVNGELFFGEGSRLTVL.

The V gene is TRBV4-1, the J gene TRBJ2-1; 10 bases align to TRBD2. Per germline, CDR1 MGHRA and CDR2 YSYEKL. The length of the CDR3 is 16 residues. V dropped 1 base and J dropped 8; count of bases not matched to a gene: 8. The CDR3 protein is CASSQGSGRPRDEQFF. For the CDR3, the DNA is TGCGCCAGCAGCCAAGGTAGCGGGAGGCCGAGGGATGAGCAGTTCTTC.

V gene TRBV4-3 combines with J gene TRBJ2-7, with D possibly matching TRBD2 (5 bases). Trimming removed 0 bases from V and 1 base from J, with 10 bases in between. This CDR3 is 15 amino acids long. CDR1 is LGHNA and CDR2 is YSLEER in the germline V gene. This CDR3 reads CASSQDSGLSYEQYF. The CDR3 DNA follows: TGCGCCAGCAGCCAAGATTCCGGACTTTCCTACGAGCAGTACTTC.